These 7 T cell receptor beta chains were sequenced from one sample in a study of breast tumors, draining lymph nodes, adjacent tissues. Axillary draining lymph nodes of breast cancer patients supplied the node samples. TCRdb processed the multiplex PCR reads anew with MiXCR; each CDR3 protein has one entry. The repertoire consists of 250,000 or so distinct CDR3 sequences, with 30% occurring once and the leading ten covering under 1.2%. Specimen: axillary lymph node tissue. These receptors all come from a female donor with breast cancer. Some clones in this sample may be carry-over from other donors' samples.

A few counts support this clonotype. This sequence joins TRBV3-1 and TRBJ2-2; D remains ambiguous. V lost 5 bases and J 5 bases, leaving 12 bases between the germline ends. Germline lookup yields CDR1 LGHDT and CDR2 YNNKEL (reference sequence). The CDR3 is made up of 14 amino acids. CDR3 DNA sequence: TGTGCCAGCAGCAATCCCATGGGAACCGGGGAGCTGTTTTTT. Translated: CASSNPMGTGELFF.

This clonotype came up a few times. The chain links TRBV27 to TRBJ2-7; 7 nucleotides match TRBD2. This CDR3 spans 15 amino acids. Germline V gene sequence: CDR1 MNHEY, CDR2 SMNVEV (reference sequence). The V gene end was trimmed by 3 bases and the J gene end by 4 bases; junction bases not matched to a gene: 9. CDR3 nucleotides: TGTGCCAGCAGTTTCTCCAGCGGGAAGAGGTACGAGCAGTACTTC. It specifies CASSFSSGKRYEQYF.

This clonotype was observed a single time. This may be a read error: a much more frequent sequence differs by one nucleotide. The chain is built from TRBV4-3 and TRBJ2-7, with D possibly matching TRBD1 (6 bases). This CDR3 has 14 amino acids. Trimming left V 1 base short and J 9 bases short, with 16 bases between. Looked up from germline, CDR1 is LGHNA and CDR2 is YSLEER. The DNA for the CDR3 is TGCGCCAGCAGCCAAGTTCAGCAGGGGAACGGGCAGTACTTC. Translation gives CASSQVQQGNGQYF.

In DNA form, the CDR3 reads TGCAGTGCGACCCGCGGGACCATTAACACTGAAGCTTTCTTT. Amino acids: CSATRGTINTEAFF. The chain joins TRBV20-1 to TRBJ1-1; a weak D match, TRBD1 (5 bases). The germline V gene encodes CDR1 DFQATT and CDR2 SNEGSKA (reference sequence). The V end was cut by 6 bases, the J end by 2 bases, with 16 bases between. The CDR3 has 14 amino acids.

With respect to this clonotype: Sequence at one end of the junction differs from germline and may be a read error. The gene calls are TRBV15 and TRBJ1-1; 7 bases agree with TRBD1. Germline V gives CDR1 LNHNV, CDR2 YYDKDF (reference sequence). The CDR3 spans 18 residues. The CDR3 sequence: CAASRVKTGRVENTEAFF. Here the CDR3 DNA reads TGTGCCGCCAGCAGGGTGAAGACAGGGAGAGTAGAGAACACTGAAGCTTTCTTT.

The chain carries TRBV7-2 and TRBJ2-3; TRBD2 is a possible D gene (6 bases). The CDR3 contains 16 residues. Trimming took 2 bases from V and 5 from J, leaving 17 bases between them. Germline CDR1 is SGHTA and CDR2 is FQGNSA. This CDR3 is CASSLLGTGGVDTQYF. The DNA of the CDR3 is TGTGCCAGCAGCTTACTCGGGACCGGGGGTGTAGATACGCAGTATTTT. The variable domain in full, completed from reference TRBV7-2 and TRBJ2-3, reads GAGVSQSPSNKVTEKGKDVELRCDPISGHTALYWYRQSLGQGLEFLIYFQGNSAPDKSGLPSDRFSAERTGGSVSTLTIQRTQQEDSAVYLCASSLLGTGGVDTQYFGPGTRLTVL.

About this clonotype itself: A much larger clone differs by one base, so this may be a read error. Written as DNA, the CDR3 is TGTGCCGGCAGCCAAGTTTTCCCCGTAACGTCTGGAGAGCAGTACTTC. It encodes CAGSQVFPVTSGEQYF. This chain joins TRBV14 and TRBJ2-7; D is undetermined. Germline CDR1 reads SGHDN; CDR2 reads FVKESK. The CDR3 extends over 16 amino acids.